This entry is about one TCR beta chain. Germline V gene lookup returns CDR1 LGHNA and CDR2 YSLEER. This CDR3 spans 15 amino acids. After removal of 1 base from V and 4 bases from J, the junction contained 2 bases not matched to a gene. TCRdb independently ran MiXCR on the reads; one entry per CDR3 protein. The data contain roughly 230,000 distinct CDR3 sequences, approximately 7% of them singletons. The record originates from a study of T cell repertoires in cytomegalovirus infection. Study at large: A matching HLA type, together with CMV infection, was signaled by public TCR beta signatures.

The sample consisted of PBMCs. The TCR was taken from a human donor in good health (CMV status not recorded). Some clones in this sample may be carry-over from other donors' samples. This sequence joins TRBV4-3 and TRBJ2-1; TRBD2 matches at 9 bases. The CDR3: CASSQASGAYNEQFF. The CDR3 DNA sequence: TGCGCCAGCAGCCAAGCTAGCGGGGCGTACAATGAGCAGTTCTTC.